This TCR beta chain appears in the sequencing data of a study of T-cell reconstitution after alpha-beta-depleted transplantation in children (dated by TCRdb to the mid-2010s). With respect to the entire study: Using TCR repertoire profiling, the study quantitatively followed how T-cell immune reconstitution unfolded in children after TCRalphabeta/CD19-depleted allogeneic hematopoietic cell transplantation.

Of note for this clonotype: Its target antigen remains unknown. No base qualities exist here, and no much larger clone lies one base off it.

The library was prepared using PCR. TCRdb records Illumina HiSeq 2500 as the sequencer. TCR library preparation used molecular barcoding, with unique molecular identifiers applied to normalize quantification of the TCRbeta repertoire. TCRdb reprocessed the public reads (quality trimming at Q25 with fastp, clone calling with MiXCR) and kept in-frame beta chains. Every distinct CDR3 protein forms one entry, paired with its most common genes and DNA. The sample table records 550,000 to 600,000 distinct CDR3 sequences; 23% of these occur just once. The top ten constitute around an eighth of the sample. Beyond this particular receptor, the publication reports: In some patients, high TCRbeta diversity at day 60 was attributed to recipient T cells and intrathymic progenitors that had survived conditioning. The frequencies of hyperexpanded clones fell over the following months, and after one year, T-cell counts and TCRbeta diversity were mostly attributed to newly produced T cells. About two months after transplant, the apparently early recovery of alphabetaT-cell counts reportedly depended on just several hundred clones that had expanded rapidly and came from non-depleted graft cells.

The germline V gene gives CDR1 as SGHVS and CDR2 as FNYEAQ. The V end gives up 5 bases and the J end 1 base, leaving 21 bases in the junction not matched to a gene. There are 20 amino acids in the CDR3, from cysteine to phenylalanine inclusive. This entry keeps only the CDR3 DNA: 60 bases, framed from base 1. The meaning of the sample's treatment or condition label: allogeneic hematopoietic cell transplantation with graft depleted of TCRalphabeta T cells and CD19 B cells. The transplant recipients were children given TCRalphabeta/CD19-depleted allogeneic hematopoietic cell grafts. The sample was PBMCs, mostly from graft donor cells, taken 360 days after TCRalphabeta/CD19-depleted stem cell transplant. The TCR was taken from a boy less than two years old who had a stem cell transplant for acute myeloid leukemia, so the T cells may come from the graft donor. Rearrangement joined TRBV7-6 to TRBJ2-5; a stretch of 8 junction bases matches TRBD1. The DNA reads as follows: TGTGCCAGCAGCCCGTATTACAACGCCCCGGGACAGGATTCCCAAGAGACCCAGTACTTC. Translated, it gives CASSPYYNAPGQDSQETQYF.